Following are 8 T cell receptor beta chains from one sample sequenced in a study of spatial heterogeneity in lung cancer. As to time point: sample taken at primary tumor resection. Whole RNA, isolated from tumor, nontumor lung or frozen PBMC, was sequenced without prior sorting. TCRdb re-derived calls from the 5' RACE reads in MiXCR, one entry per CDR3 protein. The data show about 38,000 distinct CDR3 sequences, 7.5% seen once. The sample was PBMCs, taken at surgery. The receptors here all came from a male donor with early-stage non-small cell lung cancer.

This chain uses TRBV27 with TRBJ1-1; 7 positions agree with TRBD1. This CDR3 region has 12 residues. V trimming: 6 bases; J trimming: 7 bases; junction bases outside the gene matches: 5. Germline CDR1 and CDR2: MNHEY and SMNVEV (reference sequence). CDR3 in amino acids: CASRKTGFEAFF. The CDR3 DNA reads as TGTGCCAGCAGAAAGACAGGGTTTGAAGCTTTCTTT.

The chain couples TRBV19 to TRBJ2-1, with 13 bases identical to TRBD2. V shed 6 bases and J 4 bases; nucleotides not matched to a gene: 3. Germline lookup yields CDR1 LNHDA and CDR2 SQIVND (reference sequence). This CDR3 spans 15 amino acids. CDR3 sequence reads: CASRTSGRPYNEQFF. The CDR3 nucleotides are TGTGCCAGTAGGACTAGCGGGAGGCCTTACAATGAGCAGTTCTTC.

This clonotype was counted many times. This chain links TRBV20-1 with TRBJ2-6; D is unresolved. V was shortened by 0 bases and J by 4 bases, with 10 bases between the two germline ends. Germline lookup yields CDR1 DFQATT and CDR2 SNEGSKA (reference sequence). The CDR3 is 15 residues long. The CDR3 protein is CSARDSASGANVLTF. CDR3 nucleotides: TGCAGTGCTAGAGATTCCGCTTCGGGGGCCAACGTCCTGACTTTC.

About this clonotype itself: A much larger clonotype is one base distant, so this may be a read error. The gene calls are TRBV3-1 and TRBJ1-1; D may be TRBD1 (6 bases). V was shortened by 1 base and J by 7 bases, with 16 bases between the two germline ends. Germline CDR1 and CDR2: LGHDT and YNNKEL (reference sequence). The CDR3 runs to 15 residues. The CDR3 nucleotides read TGTGCCAGCAGCCAAGCCCACATGACAGGCAATGAAGCTTTCTTT. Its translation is CASSQAHMTGNEAFF.

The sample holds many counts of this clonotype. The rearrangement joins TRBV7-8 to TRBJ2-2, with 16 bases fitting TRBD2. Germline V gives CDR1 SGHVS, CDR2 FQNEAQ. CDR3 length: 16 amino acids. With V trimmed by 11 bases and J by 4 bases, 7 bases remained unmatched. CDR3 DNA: TGTGCCTCGGGACTAGCGGGAGGGCCGTTCACCGGGGAGCTGTTTTTT. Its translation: CASGLAGGPFTGELFF.

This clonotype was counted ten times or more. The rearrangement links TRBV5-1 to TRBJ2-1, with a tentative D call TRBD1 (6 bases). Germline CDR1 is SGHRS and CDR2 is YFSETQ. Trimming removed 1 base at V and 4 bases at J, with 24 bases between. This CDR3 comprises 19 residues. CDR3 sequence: CASSLRRQESLRTYNEQFF. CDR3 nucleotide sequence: TGCGCCAGCAGCTTGAGGAGACAGGAATCCCTCAGGACATACAATGAGCAGTTCTTC.

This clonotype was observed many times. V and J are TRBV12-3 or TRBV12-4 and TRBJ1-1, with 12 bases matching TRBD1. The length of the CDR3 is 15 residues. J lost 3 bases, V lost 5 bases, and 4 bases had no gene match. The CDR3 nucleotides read TGTGCCAGCAGTCCGGGACAGGGGGCGGACACTGAAGCTTTCTTT. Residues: CASSPGQGADTEAFF.

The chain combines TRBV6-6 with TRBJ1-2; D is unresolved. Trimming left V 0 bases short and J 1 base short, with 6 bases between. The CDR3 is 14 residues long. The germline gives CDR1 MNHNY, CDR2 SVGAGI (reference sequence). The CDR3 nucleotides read TGTGCCAGCAGTTACTCCGACCTTAACTATGGCTACACCTTC. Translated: CASSYSDLNYGYTF.